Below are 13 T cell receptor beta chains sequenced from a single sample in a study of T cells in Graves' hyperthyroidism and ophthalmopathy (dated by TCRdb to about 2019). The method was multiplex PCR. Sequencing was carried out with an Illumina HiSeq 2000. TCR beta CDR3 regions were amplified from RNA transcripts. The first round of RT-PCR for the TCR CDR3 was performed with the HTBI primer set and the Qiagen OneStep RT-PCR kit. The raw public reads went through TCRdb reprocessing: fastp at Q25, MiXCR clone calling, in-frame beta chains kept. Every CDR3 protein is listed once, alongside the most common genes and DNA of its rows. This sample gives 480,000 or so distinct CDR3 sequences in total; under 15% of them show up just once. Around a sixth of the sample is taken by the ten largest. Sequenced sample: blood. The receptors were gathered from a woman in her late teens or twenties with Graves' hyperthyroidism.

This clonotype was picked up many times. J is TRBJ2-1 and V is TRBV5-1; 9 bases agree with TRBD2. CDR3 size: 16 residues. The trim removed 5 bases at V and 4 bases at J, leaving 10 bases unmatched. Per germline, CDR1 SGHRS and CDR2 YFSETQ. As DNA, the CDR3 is TGCGCCAGCAGGGTGGACGGTAGCGGGAGTTACAATGAGCAGTTCTTC. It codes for CASRVDGSGSYNEQFF.

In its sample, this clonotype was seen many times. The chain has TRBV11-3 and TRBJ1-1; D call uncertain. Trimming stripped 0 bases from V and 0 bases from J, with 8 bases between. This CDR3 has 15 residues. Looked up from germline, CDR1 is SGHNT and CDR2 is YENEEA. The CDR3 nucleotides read TGTGCCAGCAGCTTAGATTACCTGATGAACACTGAAGCTTTCTTT. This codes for CASSLDYLMNTEAFF.

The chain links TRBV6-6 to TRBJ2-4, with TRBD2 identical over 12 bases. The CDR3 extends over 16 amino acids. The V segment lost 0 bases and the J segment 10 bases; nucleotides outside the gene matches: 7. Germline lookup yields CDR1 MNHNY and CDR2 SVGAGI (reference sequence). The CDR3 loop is CASSYSASGRVMIQYF. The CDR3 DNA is TGTGCCAGCAGTTACTCCGCTAGCGGGAGGGTTATGATTCAGTACTTC.

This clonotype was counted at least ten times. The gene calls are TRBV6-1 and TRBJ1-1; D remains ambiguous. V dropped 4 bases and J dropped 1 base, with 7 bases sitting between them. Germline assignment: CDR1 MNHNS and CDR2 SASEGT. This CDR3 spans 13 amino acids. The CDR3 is CASSVRQNTEAFF. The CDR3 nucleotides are TGTGCCAGCAGTGTTCGACAGAACACTGAAGCTTTCTTT.

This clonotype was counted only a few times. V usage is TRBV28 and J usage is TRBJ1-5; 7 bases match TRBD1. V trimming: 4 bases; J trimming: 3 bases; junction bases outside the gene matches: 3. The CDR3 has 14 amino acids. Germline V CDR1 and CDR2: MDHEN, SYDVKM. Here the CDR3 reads CASSWDSHNQPQHF. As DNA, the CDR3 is TGTGCCAGCAGTTGGGACAGTCACAATCAGCCCCAGCATTTT.

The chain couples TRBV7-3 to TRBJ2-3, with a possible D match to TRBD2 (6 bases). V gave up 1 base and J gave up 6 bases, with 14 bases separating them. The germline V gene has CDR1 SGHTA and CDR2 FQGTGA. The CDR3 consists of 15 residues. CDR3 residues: CASSLNPGVIDTQYF. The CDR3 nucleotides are TGTGCCAGCAGCTTAAACCCGGGAGTAATTGATACGCAGTATTTT.

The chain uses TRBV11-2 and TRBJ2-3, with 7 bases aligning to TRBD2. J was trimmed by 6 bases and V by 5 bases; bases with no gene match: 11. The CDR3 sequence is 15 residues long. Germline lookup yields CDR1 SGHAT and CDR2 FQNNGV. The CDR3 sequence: CASSGSGLKGDTQYF. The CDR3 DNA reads TGTGCCAGCAGCGGTAGCGGGTTGAAGGGGGATACGCAGTATTTT.

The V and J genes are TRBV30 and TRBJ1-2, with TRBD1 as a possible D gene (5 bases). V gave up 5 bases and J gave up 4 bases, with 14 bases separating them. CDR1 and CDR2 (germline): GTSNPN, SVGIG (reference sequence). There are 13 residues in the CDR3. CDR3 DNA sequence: TGTGCCTGGGGGGTGGGGCAGCCCTATGGCTACACCTTC. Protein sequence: CAWGVGQPYGYTF.

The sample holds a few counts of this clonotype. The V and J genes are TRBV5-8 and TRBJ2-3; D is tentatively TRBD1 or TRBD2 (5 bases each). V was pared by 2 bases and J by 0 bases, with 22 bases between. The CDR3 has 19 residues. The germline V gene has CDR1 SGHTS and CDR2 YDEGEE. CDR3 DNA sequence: TGTGCCAGCAGCTTTCTGGTAGTGCTCGGGGCCTCTAGCACAGATACGCAGTATTTT. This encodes CASSFLVVLGASSTDTQYF.

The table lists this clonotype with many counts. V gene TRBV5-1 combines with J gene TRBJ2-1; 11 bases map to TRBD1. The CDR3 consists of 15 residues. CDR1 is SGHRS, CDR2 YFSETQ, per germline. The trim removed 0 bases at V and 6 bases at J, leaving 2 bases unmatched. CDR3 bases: TGCGCCAGCAGCTTGGCCGGGACAGGGGGCAATGAGCAGTTCTTC. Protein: CASSLAGTGGNEQFF. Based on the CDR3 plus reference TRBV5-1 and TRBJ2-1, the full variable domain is KAGVTQTPRYLIKTRGQQVTLSCSPISGHRSVSWYQQTPGQGLQFLFEYFSETQRNKGNFPGRFSGRQFSNSRSEMNVSTLELGDSALYLCASSLAGTGGNEQFFGPGTRLTVL.

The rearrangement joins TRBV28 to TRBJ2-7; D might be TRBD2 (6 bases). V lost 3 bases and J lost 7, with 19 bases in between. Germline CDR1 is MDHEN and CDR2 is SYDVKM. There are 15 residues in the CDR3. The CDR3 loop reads CASSFAGTLFGEQYF. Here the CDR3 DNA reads TGTGCCAGCAGTTTTGCGGGAACCTTGTTTGGGGAGCAGTACTTC.

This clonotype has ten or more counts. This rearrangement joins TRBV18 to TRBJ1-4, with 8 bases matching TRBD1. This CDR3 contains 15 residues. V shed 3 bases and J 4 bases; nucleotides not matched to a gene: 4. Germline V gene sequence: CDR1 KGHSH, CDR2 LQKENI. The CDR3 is CASSPQGASNEKLFF. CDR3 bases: TGTGCCAGCTCACCTCAGGGGGCCAGTAATGAAAAACTGTTTTTT.

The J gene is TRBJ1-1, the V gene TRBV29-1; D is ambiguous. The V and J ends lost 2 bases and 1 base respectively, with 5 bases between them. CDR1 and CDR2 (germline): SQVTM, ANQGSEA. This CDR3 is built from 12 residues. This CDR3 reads CSVELGNTEAFF. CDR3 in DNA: TGCAGCGTTGAATTAGGGAACACTGAAGCTTTCTTT.